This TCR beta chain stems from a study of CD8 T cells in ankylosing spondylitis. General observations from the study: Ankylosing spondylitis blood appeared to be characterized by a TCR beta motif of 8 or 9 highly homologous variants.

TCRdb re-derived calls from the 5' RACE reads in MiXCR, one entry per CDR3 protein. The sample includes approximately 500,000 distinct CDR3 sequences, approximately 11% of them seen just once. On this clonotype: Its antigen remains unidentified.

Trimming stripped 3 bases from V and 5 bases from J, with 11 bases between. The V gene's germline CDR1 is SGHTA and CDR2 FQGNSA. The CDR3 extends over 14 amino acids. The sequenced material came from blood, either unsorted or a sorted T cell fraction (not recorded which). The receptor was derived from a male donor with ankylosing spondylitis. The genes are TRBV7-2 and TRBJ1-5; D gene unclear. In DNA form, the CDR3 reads TGTGCCAGCAGCTTGGGAGTGACCGATCAGCCCCAGCATTTT. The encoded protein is CASSLGVTDQPQHF.